These T cell receptor beta chains were read from a single sample in a study of T cell repertoires in cytomegalovirus infection. In TCRdb, the reads were re-called with MiXCR into one record per CDR3 protein. This table has over 250,000 distinct CDR3 sequences, approximately 22% appearing once. No antigen has been assigned to these receptors. This specimen consisted of cultured PBMCs, obtained from culture after CMV antigen stimulation. Receptor source: a human donor in good health (CMV status not recorded). Some clones in this sample may be carry-over from other donors' samples. Each CDR3 is given with its conserved first and last residue. The order of the fields is CDR3 DNA, CDR3 protein, D gene, clone size, V gene, J gene. A D gene is named only where the DNA matches it firmly. Rows may omit the clone size; those that give it use once, few, many or a size class.

CDR3 DNA: TGCGCCAGCAGCCTCCGCCGGGATCGTACAGATACGCAGTATTTT
CDR3 protein: CASSLRRDRTDTQYF
D gene: .
clone size: many
V gene: TRBV4-1
J gene: TRBJ2-3

CDR3 DNA: TGCGCCAGCGGCCGACCGGACAGGGGGTGGGGAAACACCATATATTTT
CDR3 protein: CASGRPDRGWGNTIYF
D gene: TRBD1
clone size: .
V gene: TRBV23-1
J gene: TRBJ1-3

CDR3 DNA: TGTGCCAGCAGCTTGGGCGGAGCGGGGAGCACAGATACGCAGTATTTT
CDR3 protein: CASSLGGAGSTDTQYF
D gene: TRBD2
clone size: .
V gene: TRBV11-2
J gene: TRBJ2-3

CDR3 DNA: TGTGCCAGCAGTCCGGGACTAGCTCTCACCGGGGAGCTGTTTTTT
CDR3 protein: CASSPGLALTGELFF
D gene: TRBD2
clone size: many
V gene: TRBV2
J gene: TRBJ2-2

CDR3 DNA: TGTGCCAGCAGCTCGGACACGCTTTCCTACGAGCAGTACTTC
CDR3 protein: CASSSDTLSYEQYF
D gene: .
clone size: .
V gene: TRBV5-4
J gene: TRBJ2-7

CDR3 DNA: TGTGCCAGCAGCTTGCTTGCGGGACAGAACACCGGGGAGCTGTTTTTT
CDR3 protein: CASSLLAGQNTGELFF
D gene: .
clone size: .
V gene: TRBV5-6
J gene: TRBJ2-2

CDR3 DNA: TGTGCCAGTAGTAATTCGGGAGTGAGCACTGAAGCTTTCTTT
CDR3 protein: CASSNSGVSTEAFF
D gene: .
clone size: .
V gene: TRBV19
J gene: TRBJ1-1

CDR3 DNA: TGCGCCAGCAGCTCCGGGTTTCCGAACACCGGGGAGCTGTTTTTT
CDR3 protein: CASSSGFPNTGELFF
D gene: .
clone size: few
V gene: TRBV4-1
J gene: TRBJ2-2

CDR3 DNA: TGTGCCAGCAGTTCTATTTCAGGGGGGGATGGAAATGAGCAGTTCTTC
CDR3 protein: CASSSISGGDGNEQFF
D gene: .
clone size: .
V gene: TRBV28
J gene: TRBJ2-1

CDR3 DNA: TGTGCCAGCAGTCCCTGGGACAGGGGAATCAGGCAAGAGACCCAGTACTTC
CDR3 protein: CASSPWDRGIRQETQYF
D gene: TRBD1
clone size: many
V gene: TRBV12-3/TRBV12-4
J gene: TRBJ2-5

CDR3 DNA: TGTGCCAGCAGAGAGGGACTAGCGGGAGGCGTGGCGAACACCGGGGAGCTGTTTTTT
CDR3 protein: CASREGLAGGVANTGELFF
D gene: TRBD2
clone size: few
V gene: TRBV5-5
J gene: TRBJ2-2

CDR3 DNA: TGCAGTGTTTTGGGACAGAAAAACATTCAGTACTTC
CDR3 protein: CSVLGQKNIQYF
D gene: TRBD1
clone size: .
V gene: TRBV20-1
J gene: TRBJ2-4

CDR3 DNA: TGTGCCAGCAGCTTAGGGGACAGACCCGGAGGGGCAGCTTTCTTT
CDR3 protein: CASSLGDRPGGAAFF
D gene: TRBD1
clone size: many
V gene: TRBV7-6
J gene: TRBJ1-1

CDR3 DNA: TGTGCCAGTACCGTGACAGGGGGACAGCAGCCCCAGCATTTT
CDR3 protein: CASTVTGGQQPQHF
D gene: TRBD1
clone size: once
V gene: TRBV19
J gene: TRBJ1-5

CDR3 DNA: TGTGCCAGCAGCTTCCGTGGGGGACGCCAAGCCGGGACTAGCGGGAGTTATGAGCAGTTCTTC
CDR3 protein: CASSFRGGRQAGTSGSYEQFF
D gene: TRBD2
clone size: few
V gene: TRBV11-1
J gene: TRBJ2-1

CDR3 DNA: TGTGCCAGCAGTCCGGGACAGGCCAGTAGCTGGGTCTACAATGAGCAGTTCTTC
CDR3 protein: CASSPGQASSWVYNEQFF
D gene: TRBD1
clone size: few
V gene: TRBV6-5
J gene: TRBJ2-1

CDR3 DNA: TGCGCCAGCAGCCAAGAGGGACTAGCGGGAGTCCACGGCACAGATACGCAGTATTTT
CDR3 protein: CASSQEGLAGVHGTDTQYF
D gene: TRBD2
clone size: .
V gene: TRBV4-3
J gene: TRBJ2-3

CDR3 DNA: TGTGCCAGCAGTTTGAACAGCGGGATCGCCTCGGGAGATACGCAGTATTTT
CDR3 protein: CASSLNSGIASGDTQYF
D gene: TRBD2
clone size: few
V gene: TRBV12-3/TRBV12-4
J gene: TRBJ2-3

CDR3 DNA: TGTGCCAGCAGCTTCTTCGGGACCACCAATGAGCAGTTCTTC
CDR3 protein: CASSFFGTTNEQFF
D gene: .
clone size: many
V gene: TRBV7-9
J gene: TRBJ2-1

CDR3 DNA: TGTGCCAGCGGGGGGCCCTCTGGGGCCAACGTCCTGACTTTC
CDR3 protein: CASGGPSGANVLTF
D gene: .
clone size: many
V gene: TRBV6-1
J gene: TRBJ2-6

CDR3 DNA: TGCAGTGCTAGACCCGGACATGGGTACACAGATACGCAGTATTTT
CDR3 protein: CSARPGHGYTDTQYF
D gene: .
clone size: .
V gene: TRBV20-1
J gene: TRBJ2-3

CDR3 DNA: TGTGCCAGCAGTGAATATCGCCGGACTAGCGGGAGGCCCTCCTACGAGCAGTACTTC
CDR3 protein: CASSEYRRTSGRPSYEQYF
D gene: TRBD2
clone size: .
V gene: TRBV25-1
J gene: TRBJ2-7

CDR3 DNA: TGTGCCAGCCGGCCCCCCGGGGGAAATAATTCACCCCTCCACTTT
CDR3 protein: CASRPPGGNNSPLHF
D gene: .
clone size: .
V gene: TRBV7-2
J gene: TRBJ1-6

CDR3 DNA: TGTGCCAGCAGTGTCGCCGGGACAGGGGTGGGAGAGACCCAGTACTTC
CDR3 protein: CASSVAGTGVGETQYF
D gene: TRBD1
clone size: many
V gene: TRBV27
J gene: TRBJ2-5